A single sample is the source of the 25 T cell receptor beta chains below, sequenced in a study of PD-1 blockade in classical Hodgkin lymphoma. The protocol was immunoSEQ multiplex PCR, while the TCRdb copy is restricted to in-frame clones and leaves out a portion. The repertoire includes 100,000 or so clones, roughly 90% of them detected once, and 15% to 20% sits in the top ten. Documented time point: cycle 4 day 1 (C4D1), after more than 5 weeks of nivolumab. Every patient experienced relapse after autologous stem cell transplantation, and brentuximab vedotin exposure varied. The source material was peripheral blood mononuclear cells (PBMCs), sampled before the fourth cycle of nivolumab. Source of these receptors: a human donor with classical Hodgkin lymphoma.

This rearrangement joins TRBV2 to TRBJ1-5; no definite D call. This CDR3 has 14 residues. CDR1 and CDR2 from the germline V gene are SNHLY and FYNNEI. Trimming stripped 2 bases from V and 7 bases from J, with 12 bases between. CDR3 amino acids: CASSETLLGQPQHF. The CDR3 bases are TGTGCCAGCAGTGAAACCCTCCTAGGGCAGCCCCAGCATTTT.

The CDR3 loop is CASSTQGRGSNQPQHF. DNA of the CDR3: TGTGCCAGCTCAACCCAAGGCCGAGGGAGCAATCAGCCCCAGCATTTT. This chain uses TRBV18 with TRBJ1-5; D remains ambiguous. With 5 bases removed from V and 1 base from J, the gap between germline ends came to 15 bases. This CDR3 comprises 16 residues. Germline-derived CDR1 and CDR2 are KGHSH and LQKENI.

The chain links TRBV21-1 to TRBJ2-7; the table's TRBD2 call for D was not verified on the DNA. TRBV21-1 is assigned pseudogene status. This CDR3 comprises 15 residues. The CDR3 coding sequence is TGTGCCAGCCCCAACTCGGTGAGGGCGGACCCCGAGCAGTACTTC. Encoded protein: CASPNSVRADPEQYF.

V usage is TRBV19 and J usage is TRBJ2-3; tentative D call: TRBD2 (5 bases). CDR3 length: 14 residues. Trimming shortened V by 3 bases and J by 5 bases, and 12 bases separated the two germline ends. CDR1 is LNHDA, CDR2 SQIVND, per germline (reference sequence). The CDR3 is CASSIQSAGDTQYF. The CDR3 DNA is TGTGCCAGTAGTATCCAATCCGCGGGAGATACGCAGTATTTT.

The gene calls are TRBV10-2 and TRBJ1-1; possible D gene TRBD1, 5 bases. This CDR3 spans 13 amino acids. The germline V and J ends were trimmed by 6 bases and 0 bases, with 8 bases remaining between them. Germline V gives CDR1 WSHSY, CDR2 SAAADI. The CDR3 protein is CASSRQMNTEAFF. The DNA of the CDR3 is TGCGCCAGCAGCCGACAGATGAACACTGAAGCTTTCTTT.

The J gene is TRBJ1-2, the V gene TRBV7-2, with 12 bases fitting TRBD1. The junction had 9 bases not matched to a gene; V was cut back by 5 bases and J by 5 bases. CDR3 length: 16 amino acids. Germline CDR1 is SGHTA and CDR2 is FQGNSA. CDR3 sequence reads: CASSADRDRGHYGYTF. Written as DNA, the CDR3 is TGTGCCAGCAGCGCAGACCGGGACAGGGGGCATTATGGCTACACCTTC.

In its sample, this clone was seen a few times. CDR3 residues: CASSEPHKANTEAFF. CDR3 bases: TGTGCCAGCAGTGAACCTCACAAGGCAAACACTGAAGCTTTCTTT. The chain uses TRBV25-1 and TRBJ1-1; D gene uncertain. Trimming removed 2 bases from V and 2 bases from J, with 12 bases in between. Germline V gives CDR1 MGHDK, CDR2 SYGVNS. CDR3 length equals 15 residues.

V gene TRBV7-2 combines with J gene TRBJ1-3; the D is unclear. Per the germline V gene, CDR1 is SGHTA and CDR2 is FQGNSA. The CDR3 sequence is 15 residues long. V was shortened by 5 bases and J by 4 bases, with 15 bases between the two germline ends. For the CDR3, the DNA is TGTGCCAGCAGCATTAATGGGTTGGGGGGAAACACCATATATTTT. This codes for CASSINGLGGNTIYF.

This rearrangement joins TRBV29-1 to TRBJ1-1; D perhaps matches TRBD1 (6 bases). Trimming left V 8 bases short and J 6 bases short, with 16 bases between. The germline gives CDR1 SQVTM, CDR2 ANQGSEA. CDR3 length: 12 amino acids. CDR3 DNA: TGCAGCTCTAACTTGGACAGCCCTGAAGCTTTCTTT. This codes for CSSNLDSPEAFF.

This chain joins TRBV7-9 and TRBJ1-1; D is undetermined. Germline V gene sequence: CDR1 SEHNR, CDR2 FQNEAQ (reference sequence). The length of the CDR3 is 13 residues. Trimming removed 5 bases at V and 5 bases at J, with 12 bases between. The CDR3 nucleotides are TGTGCCAGCAGCCAAGGTGGAGGGACTGAAGCTTTCTTT. This sequence encodes CASSQGGGTEAFF. The full variable domain, completed using reference TRBV7-9 and TRBJ1-1, is DTGVSQNPRHKITKRGQNVTFRCDPISEHNRLYWYRQTLGQGPEFLTYFQNEAQLEKSRLLSDRFSAERPKGSFSTLEIQRTEQGDSAMYLCASSQGGGTEAFFGQGTRLTVV.

The chain links TRBV7-6 to TRBJ2-7; D might be TRBD1 or TRBD2, each matching 5 bases. The V end lost 0 bases, the J end lost 3 bases, and 15 bases lay between the germline ends. This CDR3 has 16 amino acids. The V gene's germline CDR1 is SGHVS and CDR2 FNYEAQ. CDR3 DNA: TGTGCCAGCAGCTTAGCGGGGGACCAGCAGGACTACGAGCAGTACTTC. Amino acids: CASSLAGDQQDYEQYF.

As concerns this clone: The same CDR3 can be traced to other DNA sequences in this sample. The CDR3 DNA follows: TGTGCCAGCAGTTTATTGTGGAATGAGCAGTTCTTC. Translated: CASSLLWNEQFF. The chain links TRBV28 to TRBJ2-1; D is uncertain. Trimming removed 1 base from V and 7 bases from J, with 5 bases in between. The germline V gene has CDR1 MDHEN and CDR2 SYDVKM. The CDR3 loop spans 12 amino acids.

This clone was observed a single time. The chain has TRBV5-1 and TRBJ1-1; D may be TRBD1 (5 bases). Germline CDR1 and CDR2: SGHRS and YFSETQ. There are 15 residues in the CDR3. Trimming shortened V by 6 bases and J by 2 bases, and 17 bases separated the two germline ends. In DNA, the CDR3 is TGCGCCAGCATCCTCGCGCCAGGGTTAAACACTGAAGCTTTCTTT. Translating gives CASILAPGLNTEAFF.

V gene TRBV6-6 combines with J gene TRBJ2-7, with 11 bases aligning to TRBD2. The CDR3 sequence is 15 residues long. CDR1 is MNHNY, CDR2 SVGAGI, per germline (reference sequence). V was clipped by 8 bases and J by 4 bases; unmatched bases: 10. CDR3 amino acids: CASGLTSGRGYEQYF. Written as DNA, the CDR3 is TGTGCCAGCGGGTTAACTAGCGGGAGAGGTTACGAGCAGTACTTC.

The gene calls are TRBV13 and TRBJ1-2; maybe TRBD1 (6 bases). The V gene lost 3 bases and the J gene lost 4 bases, with 21 bases spanning the gap. Germline CDR1 PRHDT, CDR2 FYEKMQ (reference sequence). This CDR3 region has 17 residues. The CDR3 DNA follows: TGTGCCAGCAGCTTCGGGGACGGACAGATACCTTTCTATGGCTACACCTTC. It codes for CASSFGDGQIPFYGYTF.

Notes on this clone: One end of the junction is discordant with germline, which a read error may explain. The rearrangement uses TRBV6-1 and TRBJ2-7, with 7 bases identical to TRBD2. This CDR3 is 16 amino acids long. CDR1 MNHNS and CDR2 SASEGT come from the germline V gene. CDR3 loop: CAISEFSTTSSYEQYF. The CDR3 bases are TGTGCCATCAGTGAGTTTAGTACGACTAGCAGCTACGAGCAGTACTTC.

The rearrangement joins TRBV11-2 to TRBJ1-5, with TRBD1 matching 8 bases. The CDR3 has 16 residues. Germline trimming cut 1 base from V and 3 bases from J; bases unmatched to any gene: 5. Germline assignment: CDR1 SGHAT and CDR2 FQNNGV. CDR3 sequence reads: CASSLGTGSPNQPQHF. The CDR3, as DNA: TGTGCCAGCAGCTTAGGGACAGGGTCTCCCAATCAGCCCCAGCATTTT. Full variable domain (missing parts from reference TRBV11-2 and TRBJ1-5): EAGVAQSPRYKIIEKRQSVAFWCNPISGHATLYWYQQILGQGPKLLIQFQNNGVVDDSQLPKDRFSAERLKGVDSTLKIQPAKLEDSAVYLCASSLGTGSPNQPQHFGDGTRLSIL.

The chain has TRBV9 and TRBJ2-3, with a tentative D call TRBD1 (5 bases). V was clipped by 1 base and J by 4 bases, with 13 bases between them. CDR1 and CDR2 from the germline V gene are SGDLS and YYNGEE. The CDR3 sequence is 15 residues long. The CDR3 nucleotides read TGTGCCAGCAGCGTATTTTCTCCAGGGCCAGATACGCAGTATTTT. Translation: CASSVFSPGPDTQYF.

The chain couples TRBV7-9 to TRBJ2-1; D is ambiguous. Germline V lookup: CDR1 SEHNR, CDR2 FQNEAQ (reference sequence). The V gene lost 1 base and the J gene lost 9 bases, with 4 bases spanning the gap. The CDR3 is made up of 11 amino acids. The CDR3 DNA is TGTGCCAGCAGCTTAGTAGGTGAGCAGTTCTTC. This sequence encodes CASSLVGEQFF.

The genes are TRBV7-2 and TRBJ2-1; 11 bases line up with TRBD1. Unmatched junction bases numbered 11, after V lost 4 bases and J lost 9 bases. From germline, CDR1 is SGHTA and CDR2 FQGNSA. The CDR3 runs to 16 residues. The CDR3 region has the DNA TGTGCCAGCAGCTCCGGCCGCGGACAGGGGGCAGGTGAGCAGTTCTTC. It encodes CASSSGRGQGAGEQFF.

The J gene is TRBJ2-1, the V gene TRBV27; 9 bases are a match to TRBD2. Unmatched junction bases numbered 19, after V lost 3 bases and J lost 7 bases. The germline CDR1 and CDR2 sequences are MNHEY and SMNVEV (reference sequence). This CDR3 region has 19 residues. This chain's CDR3 is CASSLYPIALAGEVNEQFF. The CDR3 nucleotides read TGTGCCAGCAGTTTGTATCCCATTGCTTTAGCGGGAGAGGTTAATGAGCAGTTCTTC.

The rearrangement uses TRBV27 and TRBJ1-5, with 11 bases identical to TRBD1. The CDR3 sequence is 14 residues long. Germline-derived CDR1 and CDR2 are MNHEY and SMNVEV (reference sequence). V lost 5 bases, J lost 11 bases, and 8 bases stayed unmatched. The CDR3 DNA follows: TGTGCCAGCAGTGCAAGGACAGGGGGCGAGGCCCAGCATTTT. It codes for CASSARTGGEAQHF.

With respect to this clone: A junction end diverges from the germline sequence, so it may reflect a read error. This chain joins TRBV7-7 and TRBJ1-4; D remains unclear. The CDR3 has 14 residues. Germline CDR1 and CDR2: SSHAT and FNYEAQ (reference sequence). The CDR3 sequence: CASSLGTGDEKLFF. CDR3 nucleotides: TGTGCTAGCAGCTTAGGTACTGGAGATGAAAAACTGTTTTTT.

This chain links TRBV28 with TRBJ2-7; a possible D gene is TRBD1 (6 bases). This CDR3 spans 13 amino acids. The germline gives CDR1 MDHEN, CDR2 SYDVKM. V gave up 6 bases and J gave up 3 bases, with 12 bases separating them. The CDR3 nucleotides are TGTGCCAGCAGACCACAGGGTAGCTACGAGCAGTACTTC. It yields the protein CASRPQGSYEQYF. Full variable domain (remainder filled in from reference TRBV28 and TRBJ2-7): DVKVTQSSRYLVKRTGEKVFLECVQDMDHENMFWYRQDPGLGLRLIYFSYDVKMKEKGDIPEGYSVSREKKERFSLILESASTNQTSMYLCASRPQGSYEQYFGPGTRLTVT.

This clone was detected once. The rearrangement uses TRBV13 and TRBJ2-1; D gene unclear. Trimming left V 2 bases short and J 4 bases short, with 6 bases between. The germline gives CDR1 PRHDT, CDR2 FYEKMQ (reference sequence). This CDR3 comprises 13 residues. CDR3: CASSLLAYNEQFF. CDR3 sequence (DNA): TGTGCCAGCAGCTTACTGGCTTACAATGAGCAGTTCTTC.